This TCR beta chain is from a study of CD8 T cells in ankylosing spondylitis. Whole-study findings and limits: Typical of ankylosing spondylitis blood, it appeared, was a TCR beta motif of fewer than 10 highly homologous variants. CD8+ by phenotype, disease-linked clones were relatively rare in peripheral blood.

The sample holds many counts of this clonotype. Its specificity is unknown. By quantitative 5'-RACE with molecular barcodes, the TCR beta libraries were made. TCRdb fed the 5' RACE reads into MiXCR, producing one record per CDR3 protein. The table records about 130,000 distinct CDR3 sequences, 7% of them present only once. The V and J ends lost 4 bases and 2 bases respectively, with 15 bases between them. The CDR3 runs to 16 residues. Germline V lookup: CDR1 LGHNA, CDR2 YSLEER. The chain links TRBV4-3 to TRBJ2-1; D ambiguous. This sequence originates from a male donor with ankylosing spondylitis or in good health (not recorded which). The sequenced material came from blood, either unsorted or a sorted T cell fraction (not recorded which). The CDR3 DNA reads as TGCGCCAGCAGCCTAAAGACACTACAGCCCTACAATGAGCAGTTCTTC. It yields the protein CASSLKTLQPYNEQFF.